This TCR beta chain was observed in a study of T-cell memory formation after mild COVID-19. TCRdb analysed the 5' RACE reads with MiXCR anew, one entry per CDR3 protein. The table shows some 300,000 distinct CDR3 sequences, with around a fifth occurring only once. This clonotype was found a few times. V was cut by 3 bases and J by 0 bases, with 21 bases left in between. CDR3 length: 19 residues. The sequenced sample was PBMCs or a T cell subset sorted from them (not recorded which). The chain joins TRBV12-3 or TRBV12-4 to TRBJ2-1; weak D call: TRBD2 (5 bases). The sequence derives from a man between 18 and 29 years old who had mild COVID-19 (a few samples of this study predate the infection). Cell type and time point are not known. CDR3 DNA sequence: TGTGCCAGCAGTTTGTTTGGACCCGCGGGTTTGAGCTCCTACAATGAGCAGTTCTTC. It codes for CASSLFGPAGLSSYNEQFF.